The T cell receptor (beta chain) under discussion was sequenced for a study of blood T cell repertoires in COVID-19. Study as a whole: There were acute and convalescent COVID-19 samples, and they came from the United States, Italy and Spain. From T cells, B-cell-depleted T cells, or PBMCs came the material, which was cDNA or gDNA.

In the study's own analysis: The assay estimated nucleated cells by amplifying reference gene primers. Here immunoSEQ multiplex PCR was the method, and the copy in TCRdb shows in-frame clones only, minus some. V and J calls and clone size come straight from that table; D and trimming were deduced from the DNA. Seen here are 190,000 or so clones, over 70% observed once, and the top ten hold approximately 2.9%. J lost 4 bases, V lost 7 bases, and 9 bases had no gene match. The germline gives CDR1 WSHSY, CDR2 SAAADI. This CDR3 comprises 15 residues. This clone was counted once. The chain carries TRBV10-2 and TRBJ1-3, with 8 nucleotides matching TRBD1. The sequenced material came from peripheral blood. The origin of this receptor is a man in his forties or fifties with active or convalescent COVID-19. CDR3 protein: CASKRQGFGGNTIYF. The CDR3 bases are TGCGCCAGCAAGCGACAGGGGTTCGGAGGAAACACCATATATTTT.